Below are 19 T cell receptor beta chains sequenced from a single sample in a study of technical replicates of blood from a few donors. Data came from immunoSEQ multiplex PCR; TCRdb stores just in-frame clones and leaves some out. The table records more than 90,000 clones, roughly 95% of them present only once. The material sequenced was T cells isolated from PBMCs. The receptor set was obtained from a human donor in good health.

This clone was observed a single time. The chain uses TRBV19 and TRBJ2-1; TRBD2 aligns across 12 bases. After removal of 2 bases from V and 5 bases from J, the junction contained 13 bases not matched to a gene. CDR1 LNHDA and CDR2 SQIVND come from the germline V gene (reference sequence). The CDR3 is 19 amino acids. CDR3 residues: CASSILSTSGSWTNNEQFF. The CDR3 bases are TGTGCCAGTAGTATACTATCGACTAGCGGGAGTTGGACGAACAATGAGCAGTTCTTC.

The chain joins TRBV5-1 to TRBJ2-5, with a possible D match to TRBD2 (6 bases). Trimming removed 5 bases from V and 1 base from J, with 18 bases in between. The CDR3 has 16 amino acids. Germline V gene lookup returns CDR1 SGHRS and CDR2 YFSETQ. CDR3 in amino acids: CASSPRSERVQETQYF. The CDR3 DNA follows: TGCGCCAGCAGTCCCCGATCGGAGCGGGTCCAAGAGACCCAGTACTTC.

The chain links TRBV7-3 to TRBJ1-1, with TRBD1 as a possible D gene (5 bases). Trimming shortened V by 2 bases and J by 7 bases, and 11 bases separated the two germline ends. Looked up from germline, CDR1 is SGHTA and CDR2 is FQGTGA. The length of the CDR3 is 13 residues. The CDR3 sequence is CASSLQGILEAFF. The CDR3 DNA follows: TGTGCCAGCAGCTTACAGGGTATCCTTGAAGCTTTCTTT.

J is TRBJ2-7 and V is TRBV19; 8 positions agree with TRBD1. The V gene end was trimmed by 6 bases and the J gene end by 3 bases; junction bases not matched to a gene: 4. The germline gives CDR1 LNHDA, CDR2 SQIVND (reference sequence). The CDR3 has 13 amino acids. The CDR3 region has the DNA TGTGCCAGTAGAGGGACAGGATACTACGAGCAGTACTTC. It specifies CASRGTGYYEQYF.

The gene calls are TRBV11-2 and TRBJ2-3; 9 bases map to TRBD2. Germline CDR1 is SGHAT and CDR2 is FQNNGV. This CDR3 is built from 16 residues. The V and J ends lost 5 bases and 4 bases, in that order; junction bases with no gene match: 10. CDR3 sequence reads: CASSVDGAGGADTQYF. The CDR3 nucleotides read TGTGCCAGCAGCGTGGATGGGGCGGGAGGGGCAGATACGCAGTATTTT.

The chain couples TRBV5-1 to TRBJ2-5; TRBD1 is a possible D gene (6 bases). V was trimmed by 0 bases and J by 1 base, leaving 10 bases between them. This CDR3 has 15 amino acids. The germline V gene encodes CDR1 SGHRS and CDR2 YFSETQ. Here the CDR3 reads CASSLARGGQETQYF. The CDR3 region has the DNA TGCGCCAGCAGCTTGGCTAGAGGGGGCCAAGAGACCCAGTACTTC.

The chain links TRBV5-6 to TRBJ1-1, with D unclear. Per germline, CDR1 SGHDT and CDR2 YYEEEE. Trimming removed 4 bases from V and 3 bases from J, with 7 bases in between. The CDR3 loop spans 12 amino acids. The CDR3 coding sequence is TGTGCCAGCAGCCCCCGTTACACTGAAGCTTTCTTT. This translates into CASSPRYTEAFF.

The V call is TRBV6-1, the J call TRBJ1-3; D is uncertain. V lost 4 bases and J lost 0, with 4 bases in between. Germline loops: CDR1 MNHNS, CDR2 SASEGT. The CDR3 covers 13 residues. The CDR3 DNA reads TGTGCCAGCAGTGGAGTCTCTGGAAACACCATATATTTT. It codes for CASSGVSGNTIYF.

The chain joins TRBV4-2 to TRBJ2-1; D gene uncertain. The V gene's germline CDR1 is LGHNA and CDR2 YNFKEQ. The V end was cut by 0 bases, the J end by 9 bases, with 9 bases between. This CDR3 is built from 13 residues. CDR3 coding DNA: TGTGCCAGCAGCCAAGATGCTAGTTCTGAGCAGTTCTTC. Its protein is CASSQDASSEQFF.

The chain couples TRBV5-1 to TRBJ2-7; 8 bases match TRBD2. The CDR3 consists of 16 residues. The J segment lost 5 bases and the V segment lost 4 bases, leaving 14 bases of the junction unmatched. Per germline, CDR1 SGHRS and CDR2 YFSETQ. CDR3 residues: CASSVIFSGSRDEQYF. The DNA for the CDR3 is TGCGCCAGCAGCGTGATATTCAGCGGGAGTCGGGACGAGCAGTACTTC.

This clone came up a few times. The chain links TRBV25-1 to TRBJ1-2; 7 bases map to TRBD1. Germline CDR1 is MGHDK and CDR2 is SYGVNS. The CDR3 is made up of 15 amino acids. V shed 3 bases and J 0 bases; nucleotides not matched to a gene: 4. In nucleotides, the CDR3 is TGTGCCAGCAGTGAGGGGACAGCGTCTAACTATGGCTACACCTTC. This gives the protein CASSEGTASNYGYTF.

This clone was observed a single time. This chain joins TRBV28 and TRBJ2-4; a weak D match, TRBD2 (5 bases). V shed 5 bases and J shed 1 base, with 15 bases lying between them. The CDR3 extends over 16 amino acids. Germline V gene lookup returns CDR1 MDHEN and CDR2 SYDVKM. For the CDR3, the DNA is TGTGCCAGCAGTCCACCCCTACCGGGGGCCAAAAACATTCAGTACTTC. Its protein product is CASSPPLPGAKNIQYF.

This clone was counted a single time. This chain uses TRBV4-1 with TRBJ2-2; 7 nucleotides align to TRBD2. Germline values: CDR1 MGHRA, CDR2 YSYEKL. Trimming removed 5 bases from V and 7 bases from J; junction bases left unmatched: 7. The length of the CDR3 is 14 residues. CDR3 sequence reads: CASSAMGGSGELFF. In nucleotides, the CDR3 is TGCGCCAGCAGCGCAATGGGGGGGAGCGGGGAGCTGTTTTTT.

The chain uses TRBV6-5 and TRBJ1-5; D is unclear. The CDR3 consists of 15 residues. V shed 0 bases and J shed 2 bases, with 8 bases lying between them. The germline CDR1 and CDR2 sequences are MNHEY and SVGAGI. In DNA form, the CDR3 reads TGTGCCAGCAGTTACTCCCGAGTAGGCAATCAGCCCCAGCATTTT. It encodes CASSYSRVGNQPQHF.

V and J are TRBV7-9 and TRBJ2-7; possible D gene TRBD1, 6 bases. The CDR3 covers 14 residues. Germline assignment: CDR1 SEHNR and CDR2 FQNEAQ (reference sequence). The V end was cut by 3 bases, the J end by 0 bases, with 9 bases between. The chain's CDR3 is CASSFQGPSYEQYF. CDR3 coding DNA: TGTGCCAGCAGCTTTCAGGGGCCCTCCTACGAGCAGTACTTC.

The V and J genes are TRBV6-5 and TRBJ1-2; the match to TRBD1 covers 8 bases. CDR3 length: 14 amino acids. Looked up from germline, CDR1 is MNHEY and CDR2 is SVGAGI. The junction had 10 bases not matched to a gene; V was cut back by 7 bases and J by 6 bases. CDR3 sequence: CASNLRDRTHGYTF. CDR3 nucleotide sequence: TGTGCCAGCAACCTCCGGGACAGGACTCATGGCTACACCTTC.

The sample holds one count of this clone. This chain joins TRBV9 and TRBJ2-7, with 7 bases identical to TRBD2. V lost 3 bases, J lost 5 bases, and 20 bases stayed unmatched. This CDR3 region has 18 residues. Germline CDR1 and CDR2: SGDLS and YYNGEE. CDR3 bases: TGTGCCAGCAGCGCGAGACGGGACCAGGGAGGGCAAGGGAACGAGCAGTACTTC. Its protein is CASSARRDQGGQGNEQYF.

The chain uses TRBV9 and TRBJ2-4; a possible D gene is TRBD2 (6 bases). V was cut by 3 bases and J by 0 bases, with 16 bases left in between. The CDR3 runs to 17 residues. CDR1 and CDR2 from the germline V gene are SGDLS and YYNGEE. The DNA for the CDR3 is TGTGCCAGCAGCGCCTCCGAGACTAGACTAGCCAAAAACATTCAGTACTTC. Its protein is CASSASETRLAKNIQYF.

J is TRBJ2-6 and V is TRBV28; D gene uncertain. V gave up 1 base and J gave up 0 bases, with 4 bases separating them. Germline V CDR1 and CDR2: MDHEN, SYDVKM. CDR3 length equals 15 residues. The CDR3 DNA reads as TGTGCCAGCAGTTTATTTATCTCTGGGGCCAACGTCCTGACTTTC. It is translated as CASSLFISGANVLTF.